The next 10 T cell receptor beta chains were all read from a single sample in a study of cytomegalovirus exposure and HLA in healthy donors. The PCR was carried out with 60 Vbeta primers and 13 Jbeta primers. Method: immunoSEQ multiplex PCR; TCRdb's copy keeps in-frame clones and lacks some. This sample yields 150,000 to 180,000 clones, of which around 80% are seen a single time; about 5.6% belongs to the top ten. Sequencing input: PBMCs. These receptor sequences come from a woman aged 35 to 49 in good health and CMV-seropositive.

This rearrangement joins TRBV5-1 to TRBJ2-3; 7 bases are a match to TRBD1. V was pared by 0 bases and J by 5 bases, with 6 bases of the junction left unmatched. The CDR3 spans 15 residues. Germline V lookup: CDR1 SGHRS, CDR2 YFSETQ. CDR3 DNA sequence: TGCGCCAGCAGCTTGGCTAGGGGGCGCGGAGATACGCAGTATTTT. This gives the protein CASSLARGRGDTQYF.

The chain couples TRBV6-5 to TRBJ1-5, with 10 bases identical to TRBD1. The CDR3 extends over 15 amino acids. Per the germline V gene, CDR1 is MNHEY and CDR2 is SVGAGI. V was pared by 5 bases and J by 7 bases, with 8 bases of the junction left unmatched. CDR3 sequence: CASSADRGKRQPQHF. In nucleotides, the CDR3 is TGTGCCAGCAGTGCGGACAGGGGGAAGCGGCAGCCCCAGCATTTT.

The V and J genes are TRBV28 and TRBJ2-7; TRBD2 matches at 7 bases. Trimming removed 6 bases from V and 4 bases from J; junction bases left unmatched: 6. CDR3 length: 13 residues. Germline V lookup: CDR1 MDHEN, CDR2 SYDVKM. The CDR3 protein is CASSRGLEYEQYF. As DNA, the CDR3 is TGTGCCAGCAGCCGAGGACTAGAGTACGAGCAGTACTTC.

For the CDR3, the DNA is TGTGCCAGCAGCTTAAACGGAGCGGGAGAGCAGTACTTC. This sequence encodes CASSLNGAGEQYF. This sequence joins TRBV7-3 and TRBJ2-5; TRBD2 matches at 8 bases. Looked up from germline, CDR1 is SGHTA and CDR2 is FQGTGA. J gave up 11 bases and V 1 base, and 6 bases lay outside the gene matches. CDR3 length: 13 amino acids.

The V and J genes are TRBV10-3 and TRBJ2-7; possible D gene TRBD2, 5 bases. Germline lookup yields CDR1 ENHRY and CDR2 SYGVKD. The CDR3 is 18 residues long. The V gene lost 6 bases and the J gene lost 2 bases, with 26 bases spanning the gap. CDR3 region: CAIRSSVVRLQETYEQYF. In nucleotides, the CDR3 is TGTGCCATCAGAAGTTCGGTTGTCCGACTACAAGAAACCTACGAGCAGTACTTC.

This clone was seen a few times. The chain uses TRBV10-3 and TRBJ1-5; TRBD1 might be the D (6 bases). The length of the CDR3 is 15 residues. Trimming pared 2 bases from V and 4 bases from J, leaving 12 bases between. Per the germline V gene, CDR1 is ENHRY and CDR2 is SYGVKD. CDR3 region: CAISEGTIPNQPQHF. For the CDR3, the DNA is TGTGCCATCAGTGAGGGGACAATCCCTAATCAGCCCCAGCATTTT.

The rearrangement uses TRBV5-4 and TRBJ2-5, with 8 bases matching TRBD2. The CDR3 extends over 17 amino acids. CDR1 SGHNT and CDR2 YYREEE come from the germline V gene (reference sequence). After removal of 3 bases from V and 5 bases from J, the junction contained 15 bases not matched to a gene. The DNA of the CDR3 is TGTGCCAGCAGCTCTGGGTGGTCAGCGGGAGTTCTGGAGACCCAGTACTTC. Protein product: CASSSGWSAGVLETQYF.

This clone has only one observation. The rearrangement uses TRBV6-5 and TRBJ2-7; 7 bases match TRBD2. The CDR3 is 13 amino acids. Germline V CDR1 and CDR2: MNHEY, SVGAGI. Trimming took 0 bases from V and 7 from J; bases not matched to a gene: 3. The CDR3 here is CASSYSSGGEQYF. The CDR3 coding sequence is TGTGCCAGCAGTTACTCTTCGGGGGGTGAGCAGTACTTC.

J is TRBJ2-3 and V is TRBV2, with D possibly TRBD2 on 5 matching bases. The length of the CDR3 is 12 residues. V dropped 9 bases and J dropped 5 bases, with 12 bases sitting between them. Germline values: CDR1 SNHLY, CDR2 FYNNEI. CDR3 residues: CARGRGGDTQYF. The CDR3, as DNA: TGTGCCAGGGGGAGAGGTGGAGATACGCAGTATTTT.

The rearrangement links TRBV28 to TRBJ2-7, with TRBD1 matching 7 bases. This CDR3 is built from 15 residues. The germline CDR1 and CDR2 sequences are MDHEN and SYDVKM. Unmatched junction bases numbered 8, after V lost 5 bases and J lost 1 base. This chain's CDR3 is CASSGRDSRSYEQYF. The CDR3, as DNA: TGTGCCAGCAGTGGTAGGGACAGTAGATCCTACGAGCAGTACTTC.